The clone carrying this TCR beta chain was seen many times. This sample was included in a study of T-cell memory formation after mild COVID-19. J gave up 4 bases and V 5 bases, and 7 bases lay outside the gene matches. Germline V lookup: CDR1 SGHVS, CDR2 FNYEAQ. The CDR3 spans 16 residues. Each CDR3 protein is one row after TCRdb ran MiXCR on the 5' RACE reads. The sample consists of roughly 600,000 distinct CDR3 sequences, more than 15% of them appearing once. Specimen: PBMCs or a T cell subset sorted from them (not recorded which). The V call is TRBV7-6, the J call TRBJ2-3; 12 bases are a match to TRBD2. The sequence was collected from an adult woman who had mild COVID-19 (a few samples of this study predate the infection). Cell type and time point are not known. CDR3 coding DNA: TGTGCCAGCAGCCCAGGACTAGCGGGAATAGCAGATACGCAGTATTTT. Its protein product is CASSPGLAGIADTQYF.